The rows below give T cell receptor beta chains drawn from one sample of a study of T cells in Graves' hyperthyroidism and ophthalmopathy. A single record per CDR3 protein comes from TCRdb applying MiXCR to the multiplex PCR reads. The table shows hundreds of thousands of distinct CDR3 sequences, with 15% to 18% occurring only once. Material for sequencing was blood. These receptors were obtained from a woman in her late teens or twenties with Graves' hyperthyroidism that later progressed to Graves' ophthalmopathy. Each CDR3 is given with its conserved first and last residue. D genes are given only for firm matches. A row's size may be missing; if present it is once, few, many or a size class.

len: 12; v_gene: TRBV7-9; d_gene: .; abundance: many; j_gene: TRBJ2-3; CDR3nt: TGTGCCAGCAGCTTTCCCGCAGATACGCAGTATTTT; CDR3aa: CASSFPADTQYF
len: 16; v_gene: TRBV7-9; d_gene: .; abundance: .; j_gene: TRBJ1-2; CDR3nt: TGTGCCAGCAGCTTACTCCCTCCAGGACTAAACTATGGCTACACCTTC; CDR3aa: CASSLLPPGLNYGYTF
len: 15; v_gene: TRBV12-3/TRBV12-4; d_gene: TRBD2; abundance: many; j_gene: TRBJ2-1; CDR3nt: TGTGCCAGCAGTTTGGTCCTAGCGGGAGAACATGAGCAGTTCTTC; CDR3aa: CASSLVLAGEHEQFF
len: 15; v_gene: TRBV5-6; d_gene: .; abundance: .; j_gene: TRBJ2-3; CDR3nt: TGTGCCAGCAGCTTGATGACGGGAATGAGAGATACGCAGTATTTT; CDR3aa: CASSLMTGMRDTQYF
len: 13; v_gene: TRBV27; d_gene: .; abundance: many; j_gene: TRBJ2-5; CDR3nt: TGTGCCAGCAGTCCCGACCCACAAGAGACCCAGTACTTC; CDR3aa: CASSPDPQETQYF
len: 14; v_gene: TRBV7-9; d_gene: .; abundance: .; j_gene: TRBJ2-2; CDR3nt: TGTGCCAGCAGCTTAGCGCAACGGGTCGGGGAGCTGTTTTTT; CDR3aa: CASSLAQRVGELFF
len: 17; v_gene: TRBV7-9; d_gene: .; abundance: .; j_gene: TRBJ2-1; CDR3nt: TGTGCCAGCAGCTCCTTTAATCGGGGGAAGTACTTCAATGAGCAGTTCTTC; CDR3aa: CASSSFNRGKYFNEQFF
len: 14; v_gene: TRBV11-2; d_gene: .; abundance: many; j_gene: TRBJ2-7; CDR3nt: TGTGCCAGCAGCTTAGAACCGATCTCCTACGAGCAGTACTTC; CDR3aa: CASSLEPISYEQYF
len: 16; v_gene: TRBV28; d_gene: .; abundance: many; j_gene: TRBJ1-1; CDR3nt: TGTGCCAGCAGTTGGGGACGGAATTTCATGAACACTGAAGCTTTCTTT; CDR3aa: CASSWGRNFMNTEAFF
len: 15; v_gene: TRBV15; d_gene: .; abundance: few; j_gene: TRBJ2-5; CDR3nt: TGTGCCACCAGCCTGGTCCGACAGCCCCATTCGCCCCAGTACTTC; CDR3aa: CATSLVRQPHSPQYF
len: 15; v_gene: TRBV7-3; d_gene: .; abundance: once; j_gene: TRBJ2-7; CDR3nt: TGTGCCAGCAGCTTAACGGGAAGGGGGGCCTACGAGCAGTACTTC; CDR3aa: CASSLTGRGAYEQYF
len: 15; v_gene: TRBV20-1; d_gene: .; abundance: many; j_gene: TRBJ2-1; CDR3nt: TGCAGTGCTAGAGATGCCCTAGCGATCTACAATGAGCAGTTCTTC; CDR3aa: CSARDALAIYNEQFF
len: 15; v_gene: TRBV5-1; d_gene: TRBD1; abundance: .; j_gene: TRBJ2-7; CDR3nt: TGCGCCAGCAGCCTGGGGGGACAGGCCTACTACGAGCAGTACTTC; CDR3aa: CASSLGGQAYYEQYF
len: 14; v_gene: TRBV7-6; d_gene: .; abundance: .; j_gene: TRBJ2-1; CDR3nt: TGTGCCAGAAGCTTGAAAGACTCCTACAATGAGCAGTTCTTC; CDR3aa: CARSLKDSYNEQFF
len: 16; v_gene: TRBV9; d_gene: TRBD2; abundance: few; j_gene: TRBJ2-7; CDR3nt: TGTGCCAGCAGCCCGGGGGGAGCTAGCGGGGTTTACGAGCAGTACTTC; CDR3aa: CASSPGGASGVYEQYF